This TCR beta chain comes out of a study of T cell responses to AZD1222 COVID-19 vaccine. Concerning this clone itself: The sample carries other DNA sequences with the same CDR3.

The CDR3 totals 14 residues. Per the germline V gene, CDR1 is MNHEY and CDR2 is SMNVEV (reference sequence). Trimming took 4 bases from V and 4 from J, leaving 8 bases between them. TCRdb's copy holds only in-frame clones and misses some; the assay was immunoSEQ multiplex PCR. The sample contains around 260,000 clones, over 90% of which appear only once. The TCR comes from an adult in good health. The starting material was peripheral blood, obtained on day 0 of AZD1222 vaccination. The chain uses TRBV27 and TRBJ2-6, with D possibly being TRBD1 (6 bases). For the CDR3, the DNA is TGTGCCAGCAGTTACAGGGCCGGGGCCAACGTCCTGACTTTC. Its protein product is CASSYRAGANVLTF.